Following are 11 T cell receptor beta chains from one sample sequenced in a study of blood T cell repertoires in COVID-19. Using immunoSEQ multiplex PCR, the repertoire was profiled, and TCRdb retains in-frame clones only, with some absent. The data show roughly 220,000 clones, around nine tenths seen once. Sequenced input: peripheral blood. The receptors derive from a man between 60 and 75 years old with acute or convalescent COVID-19.

The chain links TRBV29-1 to TRBJ2-7; D might be TRBD1 (7 bases). Trimming removed 1 base at V and 3 bases at J, with 22 bases between. The CDR3 sequence is 17 residues long. Germline CDR1 reads SQVTM; CDR2 reads ANQGSEA. This CDR3 is CSVEGPQPGGLLYEQYF. DNA of the CDR3: TGCAGCGTTGAAGGCCCTCAGCCAGGGGGGCTGCTCTACGAGCAGTACTTC.

This clone is labeled medium-sized (0.01 to 0.1%). The V gene is TRBV6-4, the J gene TRBJ2-3, with 7 nucleotides matching TRBD2. CDR3 length equals 15 residues. Germline V gene data show CDR1 as MRHNA and CDR2 as SNTAGT. The junction had 1 base not matched to a gene; V was cut back by 0 bases and J by 1 base. The CDR3 DNA is TGTGCCAGCAGTGACTCTGGGGGGGGCACAGATACGCAGTATTTT. It translates to CASSDSGGGTDTQYF.

This sequence joins TRBV5-1 and TRBJ1-2, with 9 bases identical to TRBD1. Trimming took 4 bases from V and 7 from J; bases not matched to a gene: 11. Looked up from germline, CDR1 is SGHRS and CDR2 is YFSETQ. This CDR3 spans 15 amino acids. Written as DNA, the CDR3 is TGCGCCAGCAGCACTCTGGGACAGGGATATTCTGGCTACACCTTC. The encoded protein is CASSTLGQGYSGYTF.

Only a few counts were recorded for this clone. This chain uses TRBV9 with TRBJ2-7; 7 bases are shared with TRBD1. The V gene end was trimmed by 8 bases and the J gene end by 1 base; junction bases not matched to a gene: 0. CDR1 and CDR2 (germline): SGDLS, YYNGEE. CDR3 length equals 11 residues. The CDR3 here is CARGQSYEQYF. Here the CDR3 DNA reads TGTGCCAGGGGACAGTCCTACGAGCAGTACTTC.

The rearrangement uses TRBV4-3 and TRBJ1-5, with D hard to call. The V and J ends lost 0 bases and 3 bases respectively, with 9 bases between them. CDR1 LGHNA and CDR2 YSLEER come from the germline V gene. The CDR3 totals 15 residues. DNA for the CDR3: TGCGCCAGCAGCCAAGAGCGGCACCCCAATCAGCCCCAGCATTTT. Translating gives CASSQERHPNQPQHF.

The chain is built from TRBV13 and TRBJ2-3; D perhaps matches TRBD1 (6 bases). CDR1 is PRHDT and CDR2 is FYEKMQ in the germline V gene (reference sequence). This CDR3 has 14 amino acids. Trimming took 5 bases from V and 0 from J, leaving 9 bases between them. Here the CDR3 reads CASSEGQSTDTQYF. Written as DNA, the CDR3 is TGTGCCAGCAGCGAGGGACAAAGCACAGATACGCAGTATTTT. The full variable domain, rest sourced from reference TRBV13 and TRBJ2-3, is AAGVIQSPRHLIKEKRETATLKCYPIPRHDTVYWYQQGPGQDPQFLISFYEKMQSDKGSIPDRFSAQQFSDYHSELNMSSLELGDSALYFCASSEGQSTDTQYFGPGTRLTVL.

The V gene is TRBV5-4, the J gene TRBJ1-6; 10 nucleotides line up with TRBD1. There are 14 residues in the CDR3. Germline V CDR1 and CDR2: SGHNT, YYREEE (reference sequence). V trimming: 3 bases; J trimming: 10 bases; junction bases outside the gene matches: 4. Written as DNA, the CDR3 is TGTGCCAGCAGCTCAATGACAGGGGGCTCACCCCTCCACTTT. This translates into CASSSMTGGSPLHF.

The rearrangement uses TRBV9 and TRBJ2-3; possibly TRBD1 for D (6 bases). The CDR3 runs to 14 residues. Trimming stripped 0 bases from V and 6 bases from J, with 11 bases between. The germline gives CDR1 SGDLS, CDR2 YYNGEE. CDR3 nucleotides: TGTGCCAGCAGCGTAGTGGGGGCAGGTGATACGCAGTATTTT. Translation: CASSVVGAGDTQYF.

This sequence joins TRBV18 and TRBJ2-3; 14 bases are shared with TRBD2. CDR1 and CDR2 from the germline V gene are KGHSH and LQKENI. V lost 3 bases to trimming and J lost 4 bases; unmatched junction nucleotides: 9. The length of the CDR3 is 18 residues. CDR3 nucleotide sequence: TGTGCCAGCTCACCCCGGACTAGCGGGGGGTCGAGACCAGATACGCAGTATTTT. Its protein is CASSPRTSGGSRPDTQYF.

This chain uses TRBV27 with TRBJ2-7; the match to TRBD1 covers 10 bases. The CDR3 is 14 amino acids. V lost 6 bases, J lost 7 bases, and 9 bases stayed unmatched. CDR1 and CDR2 (germline): MNHEY, SMNVEV (reference sequence). The CDR3 coding sequence is TGTGCCAGCAGCTCCGGACAGGGGGTGGGGGAGCAGTACTTC. This sequence encodes CASSSGQGVGEQYF.

This clone has only a few counts. The chain links TRBV4-1 to TRBJ1-2; D perhaps matches TRBD1 (6 bases). V lost 1 base to trimming and J lost 2 bases, with 11 bases between them. Germline values: CDR1 MGHRA, CDR2 YSYEKL. The CDR3 has 15 residues. CDR3 in DNA: TGCGCCAGCAGCCAAGGTCATGGGACAAACTATGGCTACACCTTC. This gives the protein CASSQGHGTNYGYTF.